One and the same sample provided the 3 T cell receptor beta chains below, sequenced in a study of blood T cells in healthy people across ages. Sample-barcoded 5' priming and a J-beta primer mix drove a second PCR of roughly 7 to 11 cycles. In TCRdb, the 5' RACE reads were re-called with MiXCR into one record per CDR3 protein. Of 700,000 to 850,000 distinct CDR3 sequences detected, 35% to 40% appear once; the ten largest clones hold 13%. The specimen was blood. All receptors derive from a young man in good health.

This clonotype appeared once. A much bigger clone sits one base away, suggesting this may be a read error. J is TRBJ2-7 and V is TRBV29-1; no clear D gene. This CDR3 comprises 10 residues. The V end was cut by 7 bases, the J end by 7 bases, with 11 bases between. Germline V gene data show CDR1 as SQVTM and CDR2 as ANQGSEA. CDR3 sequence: CSGNYNEQYF. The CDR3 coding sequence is TGCAGCGGTAACTACAATGAGCAGTACTTC.

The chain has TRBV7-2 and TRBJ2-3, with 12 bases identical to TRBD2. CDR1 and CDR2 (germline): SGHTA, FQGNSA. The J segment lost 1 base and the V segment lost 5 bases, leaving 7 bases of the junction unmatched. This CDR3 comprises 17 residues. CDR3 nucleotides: TGTGCCAGCAGCCCTTGGACTAGCGGGGACCGCACAGATACGCAGTATTTT. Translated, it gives CASSPWTSGDRTDTQYF.

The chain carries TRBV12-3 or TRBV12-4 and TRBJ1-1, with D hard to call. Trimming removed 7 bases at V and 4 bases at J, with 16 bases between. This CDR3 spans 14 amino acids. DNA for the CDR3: TGTGCCAGCACCCCAGCCACCTGGGGCACTGAAGCTTTCTTT. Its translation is CASTPATWGTEAFF.